This T cell receptor (beta chain) comes out of a study of fetal regulatory T cell absence and autoimmunity (dated by TCRdb to about 2017). Describing the broader study: Exocrine pancreas autoimmunity was seen in the IPEX patients without clinical diabetes.

Amplification and barcoding of TCRbeta CDR3 regions were carried out by two-step multiplex PCR on the immunoSEQ human TCRbeta survey platform. Libraries were sequenced on Illumina instruments, and IgH from the same samples was sequenced in parallel. The authors' pipeline ran thus. Raw reads were filtered against IMGT V, D, J definitions and were binned using a nearest-neighbor algorithm so that PCR and sequencing errors were removed. A clone was defined as an identical nucleotide sequence, and differential abundance between tissues was tested with a Fisher exact test for each clone using a pFDR threshold of p<0.01. Clones whose frequencies were too low for statistical inference were excluded by a minimum inclusion filter of 10 in either sample. Pairwise clonal comparisons used the immunoSEQ Analyzer, and gene family usage was assessed with IMGT tools. In its TCRdb copy, this immuneACCESS table keeps in-frame sequences only and misses some clones. Where compared with another copy, unresolved V genes explain less than half of these, and the others have no known cause. V and J calls plus clone size are reproduced from that table; the DNA served to infer D and trimming. The sample includes 45,000 to 50,000 clones, with roughly 83% observed a single time. Jointly, the top ten make up approximately 0.45% of the sample.

Note on this clone: What antigen it recognizes has not been identified. Base qualities are not provided; no much larger clone lies one nucleotide away. The same CDR3 is also encoded by other DNA sequences in this sample.

The CDR3 contains 13 residues, cysteine and phenylalanine counted. Only the CDR3 region is kept as DNA, spanning 39 bases read in frame from base 1. V loses 0 bases, J loses 3 bases, and the germline ends lie 6 bases apart. Per the germline V gene, SGHRS is the CDR1 and YFSETQ is the CDR2. What the study reported, not specific to this receptor: TRB gene family usage was broadly similar between cord blood and pancreas, resembling published neonatal and adult repertoires. The oligoclonal enrichment was taken as support for antigen-driven autoimmunity in the pancreas before birth in IPEX syndrome. Significant oligoclonal enrichment of the TCR compartment was observed in pancreas versus cord blood, with some top clones enriched more than 90-fold.

The DNeasy Blood and Tissue Kit was used to extract about 1.7-3.1 ug of genomic DNA from umbilical cord blood or frozen pancreas. This receptor was taken from a newborn boy with IPEX syndrome. Sequenced material: cord blood. The receptor chain draws on TRBV5-1 and TRBJ1-1, with no reliable assignment of the D segment. The DNA reads as follows: TGCGCCAGCAGCTTGGAGAGAGACACTGAAGCTTTCTTT. Its coded protein is CASSLERDTEAFF.